Listed here is a single T cell receptor beta chain. The antigen is unknown. These data come from a study of beta chain features in type 1 diabetes. V gave up 6 bases and J gave up 2 bases; unmatched junction bases: 5. Germline-derived CDR1 and CDR2 are SNHLY and FYNNEI. The CDR3 totals 14 residues. Study results and limitations: At VDJ recombination sites, type 1 diabetes patients had fewer insertions and more deleted nucleotides. In all four CD4+ subsets, TCRB CDR3 length was significantly, moderately reduced in type 1 diabetes.

The whole isolated RNA underwent reverse transcription, so sequencing captured expressed TCRB transcripts. Only in-frame clones appear in the TCRdb table, and some are missing; sequencing was by immunoSEQ multiplex PCR. Found here are about 53,000 clones, 40% to 60% of them singletons; the top ten hold around 2.5%. The sequencing sample was made of Tregs from blood. The receptor's source is a woman in her 40s with type 1 diabetes. This chain uses TRBV2 with TRBJ1-2, with TRBD1 matching over 8 bases. The CDR3 sequence: CASSGGQGNYGYTF. Here the CDR3 DNA reads TGTGCCAGCAGCGGAGGACAGGGAAACTATGGCTACACCTTC. The full variable domain, completed using reference TRBV2 and TRBJ1-2, is EPEVTQTPSHQVTQMGQEVILRCVPISNHLYFYWYRQILGQKVEFLVSFYNNEISEKSEIFDDQFSVERPDGSNFTLKIRSTKLEDSAMYFCASSGGQGNYGYTFGSGTRLTVV.